The entry that follows covers one T cell receptor (beta chain) sequence. The antigen it binds to is not known. The observed sequence ends 3 residues before the CDR3 terminus, with the missing tail filled in from the germline J gene. Including the terminal cysteine and phenylalanine, the CDR3 comprises 15 residues. Sequencing covers 36 bases of the CDR3, shown here with the frame starting at base 1. The V end loses 3 bases and the J end loses 3 bases, and a stretch of 15 bases separates them. The CDR1 and CDR2 encoded by the germline V gene are KGHSH and LQKENI. TCR beta CDR3 regions were amplified by multiplex PCR from an average of roughly 1,300 ng genomic DNA per sample using the immunoSEQ assay. Primer bias was corrected in the assay by using a complete synthetic TCR repertoire to establish an amplification baseline. Amplicons were sequenced on the Illumina platform. The study's own analysis went as follows. Sequences were error-corrected by clustering with frequency ratios and a modified nearest-neighbor algorithm and were then analyzed in the immunoSEQ Analyzer with IMGT gene definitions. At each rarefaction depth, TCR richness and evenness were averaged over 20 rarefaction repeats, and samples with fewer sequences than the depth were excluded. Wilcoxon rank sum tests with FDR correction were used to compare relative abundances of V, D and J genes between the groups. In the blinded duplicates, the intraclass correlation was about 96% for TCR richness and averaged 76.4% across 66 gene segments. The clones in this table, taken by TCRdb from immuneACCESS, are in-frame only. Not every clone is retained; where verified, under half of the shortfall comes from an unresolved V gene, and the cause of the rest is unknown. For V, J and clone size, that table is used; D and trimming come from the DNA. The sample table holds about 22,000 clones. The leading ten clones occupy 3.3% of the sample.

This specimen comes from a study of T cells in women clearing cervical HPV infection (dated by TCRdb to about 2018). Background on the whole study: The cases were 20 to 25 women with histologically confirmed HPV16-related CIN3 or worse, and 2 of these cases were invasive cancers. The roughly 23 controls were women who cleared a single incident HPV16 infection within 12 months without developing precancer or cancer. Blood from cases was collected at the visit where the lesion was first found, while blood from controls was collected once the infection could no longer be detected. For cases, the median interval between lesion detection and blood sampling was about 150 days, with an interquartile range of roughly 90 to 200 days. Because only a few women had HLA typing data, the possibility that HLA type acted as a confounder could not be ruled out. The exploratory proof-of-principle case-control study was nested within the Guanacaste HPV Natural History Study in Costa Rica and compared TCR repertoires across cervical HPV16 outcomes. Cases and controls were matched on year of sample collection and on age within five years. Cases had a median age of about 34 years and controls had a median age of approximately 38, with no significant differences in baseline characteristics. The parent cohort enrolled roughly 9,600 women aged 18 or older in Guanacaste, Costa Rica, during about 1992 to 1994 and followed them for more than 6 years. Five blinded duplicates per group were added as quality controls, giving around 60 samples: about 50 participants and 10 replicates.

Beyond this particular receptor, the publication reports: Across sequencing depths, CIN3+ cases showed significantly higher TCR repertoire richness than controls, but evenness did not differ between the groups. Lower TRBV6-7 relative abundance was observed in cases than in controls (roughly 0.11% versus 0.16%; Bonferroni P = 0.0008). Because T-cell numbers per sample were unknown, differences in richness could reflect varying T-cell content rather than repertoire biology. Random forest classifiers that combined richness and V gene abundances separated cases from controls with an estimated AUC of roughly 0.83. The cross-sectional design could not show whether associations preceded infection or resulted from it; effector/memory subsets and HPV-specific T cells were not isolated.

Every participant had a single incident cervical HPV16 infection, and women with prevalent HPV16 infections were excluded. Cervical HPV DNA was detected by MY09/MY11 PCR and genotyped by dot-blot hybridization. Around 16 mL of heparinized blood was centrifuged, after which the buffy coat was aliquoted, frozen at -30 degrees C, and then stored at -80 degrees C. Genomic DNA was extracted from buffy coat specimens using QIAGEN kits. The source material was blood buffy coat. This receptor was taken from a woman between 18 and 70 years old with a cervical HPV16 infection that either progressed to CIN3+ or cleared (not recorded which). The chain links TRBV18 with TRBJ2-7; the D region possibly corresponds to TRBD2 (6 bases align). The CDR3 DNA, read in part, is TGTGCCAGCTCACCGCGGGGACCACAAAGCTACGAG. Translated, this gives CASSPRGPQSYE. The full-length CDR3 reads as CASSPRGPQSYEQYF.